These 29 T cell receptor beta chains came from one sample sequenced in a study of OX40 agonist ivuxolimab in advanced cancers. The method was immunoSEQ multiplex PCR; TCRdb's version includes in-frame clones alone and lacks a portion of them. The table shows approximately 41,000 clones, with 89% occurring only once. The sample was CD4+ or CD8+ T cells sorted from blood, taken in a trial of the OX40 agonist ivuxolimab. Source of these receptors: an adult with an advanced solid tumor such as melanoma, head and neck, liver or kidney cancer.

V is TRBV18 and J is TRBJ2-5; 7 nucleotides match TRBD2. CDR3 length equals 15 residues. CDR1 and CDR2 from the germline V gene are KGHSH and LQKENI. J lost 5 bases, V lost 3 bases, and 9 bases had no gene match. CDR3 in amino acids: CASSPRGGVKETQYF. DNA for the CDR3: TGTGCCAGCTCACCGAGGGGAGGGGTGAAGGAGACCCAGTACTTC.

This chain connects TRBV5-4 to TRBJ1-2; 9 positions agree with TRBD1. The CDR3 length is 13 residues. The ends lost 5 bases at V and 8 bases at J; junction bases unmatched: 7. Germline-derived CDR1 and CDR2 are SGHNT and YYREEE (reference sequence). The CDR3 coding sequence is TGTGCCAGCAGGGGGACAGGGAAAGGAGGCTACACCTTC. It translates to CASRGTGKGGYTF.

The chain couples TRBV7-2 to TRBJ2-5; 9 bases align to TRBD2. The ends lost 5 bases at V and 3 bases at J; junction bases unmatched: 4. Germline CDR1 is SGHTA and CDR2 is FQGNSA. The CDR3 loop spans 14 amino acids. The CDR3 loop is CASSRQRGEETQYF. DNA of the CDR3: TGTGCCAGCAGCCGTCAGCGGGGGGAAGAGACCCAGTACTTC.

The chain links TRBV6-6 to TRBJ1-2; tentative D call: TRBD1 (5 bases). V was cut by 5 bases and J by 0 bases, with 10 bases left in between. Germline values: CDR1 MNHNY, CDR2 SVGAGI (reference sequence). This CDR3 has 14 residues. CDR3 DNA: TGTGCCAGCAGTGCCCACAGGACTAACTATGGCTACACCTTC. Protein sequence: CASSAHRTNYGYTF.

The rearrangement uses TRBV4-2 and TRBJ1-1; D gene uncertain. The CDR3 totals 16 residues. CDR1 is LGHNA, CDR2 YNFKEQ, per germline. Trimming shortened V by 1 base and J by 8 bases, and 20 bases separated the two germline ends. The CDR3 DNA sequence: TGTGCCAGCAGCCAAGTGGAGGGCTATCCTAGGACCGAAGCTTTCTTT. This sequence encodes CASSQVEGYPRTEAFF.

The chain has TRBV5-6 and TRBJ2-2, with 9 bases fitting TRBD2. The length of the CDR3 is 17 residues. V shed 4 bases and J 8 bases; nucleotides not matched to a gene: 15. Germline V lookup: CDR1 SGHDT, CDR2 YYEEEE. The CDR3 DNA is TGTGCCAGCAGCCCAAGGAGCAAGCGGGGGGCTTTGGGGGAGCTGTTTTTT. Protein: CASSPRSKRGALGELFF.

The rearrangement joins TRBV18 to TRBJ2-5; TRBD1 might be the D (7 bases). TRBJ2-7 explains the end of the DNA better; the J call may be wrong. The CDR3 contains 14 residues. Germline V gives CDR1 KGHSH, CDR2 LQKENI. CDR3 sequence: CASSPPQGEDEQYF. The CDR3 DNA is TGTGCCAGCTCACCACCTCAGGGGGAGGACGAGCAGTACTTC.

The rearrangement uses TRBV7-2 and TRBJ1-6; D remains ambiguous. The ends were cut back, 1 base at V and 6 bases at J, with 7 bases in the middle. The CDR3 runs 14 residues. Germline-derived CDR1 and CDR2 are SGHTA and FQGNSA. CDR3 in DNA: TGTGCCAGCAGCTTAGAACAAGTTAATTCACCCCTCCACTTT. It specifies CASSLEQVNSPLHF.

The chain links TRBV5-4 to TRBJ1-2; 7 bases map to TRBD1. CDR1 is SGHNT and CDR2 is YYREEE in the germline V gene (reference sequence). The trim removed 4 bases at V and 1 base at J, leaving 13 bases unmatched. This CDR3 is built from 17 residues. The CDR3 reads CASSPPAGQDLNYGYTF. DNA of the CDR3: TGTGCCAGCAGCCCCCCTGCCGGACAGGACCTTAACTATGGCTACACCTTC. The full variable domain, rest sourced from reference TRBV5-4 and TRBJ1-2, is ETGVTQSPTHLIKTRGQQVTLRCSSQSGHNTVSWYQQALGQGPQFIFQYYREEENGRGNFPPRFSGLQFPNYSSELNVNALELDDSALYLCASSPPAGQDLNYGYTFGSGTRLTVV.

The V gene is TRBV15, the J gene TRBJ1-4, with 11 bases identical to TRBD1. V gave up 1 base and J gave up 7 bases; unmatched junction bases: 11. The CDR3 sequence is 18 residues long. CDR1 LNHNV and CDR2 YYDKDF come from the germline V gene (reference sequence). The CDR3 region is CATSRVRGTGGFGEKLFF. In DNA, the CDR3 is TGTGCCACCAGCAGAGTCCGTGGGACAGGGGGTTTTGGTGAAAAACTGTTTTTT.

This clone was observed a handful of times. The CDR3 nucleotides read TGTGCCAGCAGACCTGCGGGACAGGGTCATCAGCCCCAGCATTTT. Translation gives CASRPAGQGHQPQHF. The chain has TRBV5-8 and TRBJ1-5; 9 nucleotides agree with TRBD1. V lost 5 bases, J lost 5 bases, and 8 bases stayed unmatched. Germline loops: CDR1 SGHTS, CDR2 YDEGEE. The CDR3 covers 15 residues. Together with reference TRBV5-8 and TRBJ1-5, the CDR3 gives the full variable domain: EAGVTQSPTHLIKTRGQQATLRCSPISGHTSVYWYQQALGLGLQFLLWYDEGEERNRGNFPPRFSGRQFPNYSSELNVNALELEDSALYLCASRPAGQGHQPQHFGDGTRLSIL.

The chain couples TRBV6-5 to TRBJ1-5; D is perhaps TRBD1 (5 bases). V was pared by 6 bases and J by 1 base, with 13 bases between. Germline assignment: CDR1 MNHEY and CDR2 SVGAGI. The CDR3 contains 15 residues. As DNA, the CDR3 is TGTGCCAGCAGGGGGCAGGGCGGAAGCAATCAGCCCCAGCATTTT. It yields the protein CASRGQGGSNQPQHF.

V gene TRBV4-3 combines with J gene TRBJ2-7; TRBD2 is a possible D gene (6 bases). Per the germline V gene, CDR1 is LGHNA and CDR2 is YSLEER. The CDR3 runs to 19 residues. Trimming cost V 3 bases and J 2 bases, with 26 bases left between them. This CDR3 is CASSQSGDRDALTTYEQYF. CDR3 sequence (DNA): TGCGCCAGCAGCCAGTCGGGGGATCGGGACGCCTTAACCACCTACGAGCAGTACTTC.

The rearrangement uses TRBV6-1 and TRBJ1-5; D call uncertain. CDR1 and CDR2 (germline): MNHNS, SASEGT. The ends were cut back, 4 bases at V and 1 base at J, with 8 bases in the middle. The CDR3 runs 14 residues. CDR3 sequence reads: CASSATASNQPQHF. For the CDR3, the DNA is TGTGCCAGCAGTGCAACCGCCAGCAATCAGCCCCAGCATTTT.

V is TRBV9 and J is TRBJ1-3; 8 bases map to TRBD1. CDR3 length equals 15 residues. The junction had 5 bases not matched to a gene; V was cut back by 0 bases and J by 6 bases. CDR1 SGDLS and CDR2 YYNGEE come from the germline V gene. In DNA form, the CDR3 reads TGTGCCAGCAGCGTAGAGGGGGACAGGCTAAACACCATATATTTT. Its translation is CASSVEGDRLNTIYF.

The chain uses TRBV19 and TRBJ1-4; perhaps TRBD1 as D (5 bases). The CDR3 length is 14 residues. V was trimmed by 6 bases and J by 8 bases, leaving 16 bases between them. Germline values: CDR1 LNHDA, CDR2 SQIVND (reference sequence). The DNA for the CDR3 is TGTGCCAGTAGCGTAGCAGGGAATTTGGAAAAACTGTTTTTT. Translating gives CASSVAGNLEKLFF.

CDR3 in amino acids: CASSFLRDSQETQYF. The CDR3 region has the DNA TGTGCCAGCAGTTTCCTCCGGGACAGCCAAGAGACCCAGTACTTC. This chain uses TRBV6-5 with TRBJ2-5, with 7 bases fitting TRBD1. The CDR3 consists of 15 residues. Trimming at V came to 4 bases and at J to 1 base, leaving 6 bases not matched to a gene. Germline V gene lookup returns CDR1 MNHEY and CDR2 SVGAGI.

This chain links TRBV11-3 with TRBJ2-5; no clear D. The J call is doubtful: the DNA matches TRBJ2-7 better. Germline CDR1 SGHNT, CDR2 YENEEA. CDR3 length: 12 amino acids. CDR3 nucleotides: TGTGCCAGCAGCTTAGATCCTACCGAGCAGTACTTC. Translating gives CASSLDPTEQYF.

V and J are TRBV4-1 and TRBJ2-1, with 13 positions matching TRBD2. Germline CDR1 MGHRA, CDR2 YSYEKL. The CDR3 contains 15 residues. With 3 bases clipped from V and 6 bases from J, the junction kept 2 bases outside the gene matches. CDR3 bases: TGCGCCAGCAGCCAGGGACTAGCGGGGCTCAATGAGCAGTTCTTC. Translating gives CASSQGLAGLNEQFF.

The J gene is TRBJ2-3, the V gene TRBV29-1; 8 nucleotides line up with TRBD2. In germline, CDR1 is SQVTM, CDR2 ANQGSEA. Germline trimming cut 5 bases from V and 0 bases from J; bases unmatched to any gene: 4. The CDR3 spans 14 residues. The CDR3 DNA reads TGCAGCGTTCGGGGGGGGCTTAGCACAGATACGCAGTATTTT. It encodes CSVRGGLSTDTQYF.

V is TRBV6-6 and J is TRBJ1-1; D call uncertain. V was pared by 7 bases and J by 2 bases, with 11 bases between. This CDR3 region has 13 residues. Germline assignment: CDR1 MNHNY and CDR2 SVGAGI (reference sequence). In DNA, the CDR3 is TGTGCCAGCACCAGAAATCAAAACACTGAAGCTTTCTTT. As protein: CASTRNQNTEAFF.

The rearrangement links TRBV2 to TRBJ2-1; 13 nucleotides match TRBD2. CDR1 and CDR2 (germline): SNHLY, FYNNEI. V gave up 6 bases and J gave up 3 bases; unmatched junction bases: 2. The CDR3 is 15 residues long. In nucleotides, the CDR3 is TGTGCCAGCAGCAGACTAGCGGGGGGCTACAATGAGCAGTTCTTC. Translation: CASSRLAGGYNEQFF.

The sample holds a few counts of this clone. The chain links TRBV7-2 to TRBJ2-5; D is undetermined. From germline, CDR1 is SGHTA and CDR2 FQGNSA. The length of the CDR3 is 14 residues. V shed 5 bases and J shed 6 bases, with 16 bases lying between them. The CDR3 is CASSLGMSSKTQYF. The DNA of the CDR3 is TGTGCCAGCAGCCTAGGGATGAGTTCGAAGACCCAGTACTTC.

The V and J genes are TRBV5-1 and TRBJ1-2; D gene ambiguous. Germline CDR1 reads SGHRS; CDR2 reads YFSETQ. V shed 4 bases and J shed 6 bases, with 16 bases lying between them. The CDR3 runs 14 residues. In DNA, the CDR3 is TGCGCCAGCAGCGAGCCGGCGGGCGGCCATGGCTACACCTTC. Translating it yields CASSEPAGGHGYTF.

In its sample, this clone was seen once. The genes are TRBV19 and TRBJ2-5, with 7 bases identical to TRBD1. The tail of the sequence fits TRBJ2-7 better, so the J call may be wrong. This CDR3 region has 15 residues. Germline V gene sequence: CDR1 LNHDA, CDR2 SQIVND (reference sequence). The CDR3 coding sequence is TGTGCCAGTAGTATAACCGGGACAGAAGGCTACGAGCAGTACTTC. It encodes CASSITGTEGYEQYF.

V and J are TRBV7-2 and TRBJ2-3; TRBD2 agrees at 10 bases. V dropped 3 bases and J dropped 6; count of bases not matched to a gene: 6. In germline, CDR1 is SGHTA, CDR2 FQGNSA. The CDR3 length is 15 residues. The CDR3 nucleotides are TGTGCCAGCAGCTTTCAGCGGGGGGGCCTGGATACGCAGTATTTT. Translation: CASSFQRGGLDTQYF.

The chain has TRBV9 and TRBJ1-3; tentatively, D is TRBD1 (6 bases). Germline V CDR1 and CDR2: SGDLS, YYNGEE. Trimming took off 0 bases at V and 8 bases at J, with 18 bases between the two ends. The CDR3 has 16 amino acids. For the CDR3, the DNA is TGTGCCAGCAGCGTAGCTACGGCAGGGGAAGGGGACACCATATATTTT. It codes for CASSVATAGEGDTIYF.

This chain uses TRBV5-4 with TRBJ2-7; 7 bases map to TRBD1. CDR3 size: 13 residues. The V gene's germline CDR1 is SGHNT and CDR2 YYREEE (reference sequence). The V segment lost 4 bases and the J segment 6 bases; nucleotides outside the gene matches: 7. As DNA, the CDR3 is TGTGCCAGCAGCACCGACAGGGTCGGCGAGCAGTACTTC. Translating it yields CASSTDRVGEQYF.

J is TRBJ2-7 and V is TRBV11-3; TRBD2 might be the D (6 bases). The ends were cut back, 5 bases at V and 0 bases at J, with 17 bases in the middle. There are 16 residues in the CDR3. The V gene's germline CDR1 is SGHNT and CDR2 YENEEA. CDR3 in amino acids: CASSLAGTLSSYEQYF. Written as DNA, the CDR3 is TGTGCCAGCAGCCTGGCCGGGACTCTGAGCTCCTACGAGCAGTACTTC.